This T cell receptor (beta chain) appears in the sequencing data of a study of T cell responses to AZD1222 COVID-19 vaccine. This clone was picked up a small number of times. The antigen is not known. Produced via immunoSEQ multiplex PCR; TCRdb's table is partial and in-frame only. The repertoire holds approximately 100,000 clones, approximately 85% seen once, with roughly 13% in the top ten. CDR3 length equals 14 residues. V was pared by 3 bases and J by 7 bases, with 4 bases of the junction left unmatched. In germline, CDR1 is LNHDA, CDR2 SQIVND (reference sequence). General observations from the study: Two doses of AZD1222 preceded a rise in Spike-specific TCR breadth and depth. Seropositive status at baseline applied to only a handful of AZD1222 recipients.

This clonotype originated in an adult in good health. The sequencing used peripheral blood, collected on day 0 of MenACWY control vaccination. The rearrangement joins TRBV19 to TRBJ2-1, with TRBD2 matching 9 bases. CDR3 amino acids: CASSILAGRNEQFF. The DNA of the CDR3 is TGTGCCAGTAGTATTCTAGCGGGACGGAATGAGCAGTTCTTC.